These 13 T cell receptor beta chains were sequenced from one sample in a study of blood T cell repertoires in COVID-19. TCRdb's table, derived via immunoSEQ multiplex PCR, lists solely in-frame clones and lacks some. The sample lists around 290,000 clones, roughly 88% occurring once. Sequenced material: PBMCs or T cells enriched from blood (not recorded which). These receptors were collected from a woman under 40 who had recovered from COVID-19.

The V and J genes are TRBV15 and TRBJ1-2; D is unclear. The CDR3 runs to 15 residues. The germline V gene has CDR1 LNHNV and CDR2 YYDKDF (reference sequence). The ends were cut back, 0 bases at V and 5 bases at J, with 13 bases in the middle. CDR3 DNA: TGTGCCACCAGCAGAGATAATAGTGGCGGATATGGCTACACCTTC. Translation gives CATSRDNSGGYGYTF. The variable domain in full, with the rest retrieved from reference TRBV15 and TRBJ1-2, is DAMVIQNPRYQVTQFGKPVTLSCSQTLNHNVMYWYQQKSSQAPKLLFHYYDKDFNNEADTPDNFQSRRPNTSFCFLDIRSPGLGDTAMYLCATSRDNSGGYGYTFGSGTRLTVV.

The rearrangement joins TRBV6-2 or TRBV6-3 to TRBJ2-1, with 7 bases that match TRBD2. The germline gives CDR1 MNHEY, CDR2 SVGEGT. Trimming took 5 bases from V and 2 from J; bases not matched to a gene: 18. This CDR3 has 19 amino acids. The CDR3 sequence is CASSQRGSSGDLTYNEQFF. DNA for the CDR3: TGTGCCAGCAGTCAGAGAGGGTCCAGCGGGGACCTCACCTACAATGAGCAGTTCTTC.

This chain joins TRBV28 and TRBJ1-5; D gene ambiguous. V was cut by 3 bases and J by 9 bases, with 15 bases left in between. CDR3 length equals 14 residues. Per germline, CDR1 MDHEN and CDR2 SYDVKM. The CDR3 reads CASSFPDFNAPQHF. The CDR3 DNA reads as TGTGCCAGCAGTTTTCCGGACTTTAATGCGCCCCAGCATTTT.

This clone came up a few times. The chain uses TRBV7-9 and TRBJ1-2, with unresolved D. The V end was cut by 1 base, the J end by 1 base, with 13 bases between. The CDR3 extends over 16 amino acids. Looked up from germline, CDR1 is SEHNR and CDR2 is FQNEAQ (reference sequence). The CDR3 coding sequence is TGTGCCAGCAGCTTAGGGCCGGGGTCCCTTAACTATGGCTACACCTTC. It translates to CASSLGPGSLNYGYTF.

The chain is built from TRBV7-6 and TRBJ1-1, with D uncertain. Germline V CDR1 and CDR2: SGHVS, FNYEAQ. V dropped 5 bases and J dropped 8 bases, with 3 bases sitting between them. The CDR3 loop spans 9 amino acids. CDR3 DNA sequence: TGTGCCAGCAGCCCGGAAGCTTTCTTT. The encoded protein is CASSPEAFF.

In its sample, this clone was seen once. The chain is built from TRBV5-5 and TRBJ1-6; no reliable D call. The CDR3 is 13 amino acids. V lost 0 bases to trimming and J lost 7 bases, with 5 bases between them. CDR1 SGHKS and CDR2 YYEKEE come from the germline V gene (reference sequence). The CDR3 bases are TGTGCCAGCAGCTTGGCGGGGAATTCACCCCTCCACTTT. Its translation is CASSLAGNSPLHF.

The chain combines TRBV4-3 with TRBJ2-7, with D perhaps TRBD1 (5 bases). The V end was cut by 4 bases, the J end by 3 bases, with 13 bases between. The CDR3 contains 14 residues. The germline V gene encodes CDR1 LGHNA and CDR2 YSLEER. The CDR3 DNA reads as TGCGCCAGCAGCCCCAGGGATCATGGCTACGAGCAGTACTTC. Translation gives CASSPRDHGYEQYF.

The genes are TRBV3-1 (or the pseudogene TRBV3-2) and TRBJ1-2; D gene uncertain. Trimming left V 5 bases short and J 4 bases short, with 8 bases between. The CDR3 loop spans 12 amino acids. Looked up from germline, CDR1 is LGHDT and CDR2 is YNNKEL (reference sequence). CDR3 coding DNA: TGTGCCAGCAGCATCCAGGCCTATGGCTACACCTTC. Translating gives CASSIQAYGYTF.

V is TRBV7-3 and J is TRBJ1-5; TRBD1 matches at 11 bases. Germline CDR1 is SGHTA and CDR2 is FQGTGA. The CDR3 length is 15 residues. V gave up 7 bases and J gave up 4 bases; unmatched junction bases: 6. CDR3 nucleotides: TGTGCCAGCACCATCGGGACAGGGGGAAATCAGCCCCAGCATTTT. Translated, it gives CASTIGTGGNQPQHF.

The chain combines TRBV14 with TRBJ2-4; D possibly corresponds to TRBD2 (6 bases). The germline V and J ends were trimmed by 4 bases and 3 bases, with 16 bases remaining between them. The germline V gene has CDR1 SGHDN and CDR2 FVKESK. The CDR3 is 16 amino acids. In DNA, the CDR3 is TGTGCCAGCAGCCCGGCGACCCAGGGACTCAAAAACATTCAGTACTTC. Its translation is CASSPATQGLKNIQYF.

The chain carries TRBV9 and TRBJ2-1; 10 bases fit TRBD2. The trim removed 3 bases at V and 6 bases at J, leaving 9 bases unmatched. The germline V gene encodes CDR1 SGDLS and CDR2 YYNGEE. The CDR3 runs 16 residues. CDR3 amino acids: CASSERIAGGLNEQFF. The CDR3 region has the DNA TGTGCCAGCAGCGAGAGGATAGCGGGAGGCCTCAATGAGCAGTTCTTC. The full variable domain, completed using reference TRBV9 and TRBJ2-1, is DSGVTQTPKHLITATGQRVTLRCSPRSGDLSVYWYQQSLDQGLQFLIQYYNGEERAKGNILERFSAQQFPDLHSELNLSSLELGDSALYFCASSERIAGGLNEQFFGPGTRLTVL.

Note on this clone: A junction end diverges from the germline sequence, so it may reflect a read error. This chain uses TRBV7-7 with TRBJ2-2; TRBD2 might be the D (7 bases). The CDR3 is made up of 14 amino acids. Germline CDR1 and CDR2: SSHAT and FNYEAQ (reference sequence). The CDR3 is CASSRGGRTGELFF. In nucleotides, the CDR3 is TGTGCTAGCAGCCGCGGGGGCCGAACCGGGGAGCTGTTTTTT.

The chain has TRBV7-2 and TRBJ2-3; 7 bases agree with TRBD2. The CDR3 consists of 15 residues. Germline V lookup: CDR1 SGHTA, CDR2 FQGNSA. The trim removed 5 bases at V and 4 bases at J, leaving 9 bases unmatched. As DNA, the CDR3 is TGTGCCAGCAGCCTAAAGCGGGGAGTGGCAGATACGCAGTATTTT. Translation gives CASSLKRGVADTQYF.